A single T cell receptor (beta chain) is shown here with its context. Antigen: not known. This entry is derived from a study of metastatic and nonmetastatic thyroid tumors. Whole-study findings and limits: A significant increase in TCR beta diversity was reportedly seen in malignant thyroid tumors relative to benign nodules, in blood and tumor.

None of the patients had undergone any treatment ahead of thyroid surgery. The CDR3 totals 14 residues. The germline gives CDR1 MNHEY, CDR2 SMNVEV (reference sequence). The germline V and J ends were trimmed by 5 bases and 3 bases, with 14 bases remaining between them. TCRdb reanalyzed the PCR reads with MiXCR. The table lists about 32,000 clones, around 20% of them singletons, with more than 6.5% in the top ten. The chain has TRBV27 and TRBJ2-7, with TRBD1 as a possible D gene (6 bases). The sequence was obtained from a female donor with papillary thyroid cancer or a benign thyroid nodule (not recorded which). Some clones in this sample may be carry-over from other donors' samples. Sequencing was performed on blood. In nucleotides, the CDR3 is TGTGCCAGCAGTCACCGGGACAACAGCTACGAGCAGTACTTC. Translation: CASSHRDNSYEQYF.